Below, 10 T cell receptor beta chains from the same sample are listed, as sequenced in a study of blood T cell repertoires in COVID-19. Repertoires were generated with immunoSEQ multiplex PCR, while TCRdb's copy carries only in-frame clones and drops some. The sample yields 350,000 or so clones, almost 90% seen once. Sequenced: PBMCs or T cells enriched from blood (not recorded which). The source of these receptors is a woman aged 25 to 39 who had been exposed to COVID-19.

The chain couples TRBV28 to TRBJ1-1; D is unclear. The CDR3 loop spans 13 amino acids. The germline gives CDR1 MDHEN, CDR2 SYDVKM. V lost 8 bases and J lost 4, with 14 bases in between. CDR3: CASRMEGSTEAFF. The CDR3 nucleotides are TGTGCCAGCCGCATGGAAGGGAGCACTGAAGCTTTCTTT.

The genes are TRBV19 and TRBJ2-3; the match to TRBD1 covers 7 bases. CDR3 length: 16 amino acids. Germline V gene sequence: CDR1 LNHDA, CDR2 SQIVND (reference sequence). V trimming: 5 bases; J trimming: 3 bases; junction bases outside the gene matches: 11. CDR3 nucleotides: TGTGCCAGTAGTGCGGACAGGACCTTTCGGACAGATACGCAGTATTTT. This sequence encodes CASSADRTFRTDTQYF.

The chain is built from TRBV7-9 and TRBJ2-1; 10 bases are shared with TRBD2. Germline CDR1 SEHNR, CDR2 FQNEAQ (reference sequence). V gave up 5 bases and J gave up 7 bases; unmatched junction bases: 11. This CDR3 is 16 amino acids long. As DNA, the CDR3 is TGTGCCAGCAGCCTCCTAGCGGGAGCGGACCTGAATGAGCAGTTCTTC. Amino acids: CASSLLAGADLNEQFF.

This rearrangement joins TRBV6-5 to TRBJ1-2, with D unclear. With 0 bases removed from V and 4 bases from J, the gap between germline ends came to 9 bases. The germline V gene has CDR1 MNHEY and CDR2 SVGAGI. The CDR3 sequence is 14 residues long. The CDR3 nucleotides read TGTGCCAGCAGTTACTCGATCAGCGTCTATGGCTACACCTTC. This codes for CASSYSISVYGYTF.

In DNA, the CDR3 is TGTGCCAGCTCACCCGCCCCAGGGGGCAGCTATGGCTACACCTTC. It translates to CASSPAPGGSYGYTF. The rearrangement joins TRBV18 to TRBJ1-2; TRBD1 matches 8 bases. CDR1 is KGHSH, CDR2 LQKENI, per germline. V shed 3 bases and J 4 bases; nucleotides not matched to a gene: 7. CDR3 length: 15 amino acids.

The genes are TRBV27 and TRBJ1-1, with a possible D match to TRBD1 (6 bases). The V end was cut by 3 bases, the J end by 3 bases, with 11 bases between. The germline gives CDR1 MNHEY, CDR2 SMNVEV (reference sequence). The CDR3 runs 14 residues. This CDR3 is CASSLGTGHTEAFF. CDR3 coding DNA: TGTGCCAGCAGTTTGGGTACAGGGCACACTGAAGCTTTCTTT.

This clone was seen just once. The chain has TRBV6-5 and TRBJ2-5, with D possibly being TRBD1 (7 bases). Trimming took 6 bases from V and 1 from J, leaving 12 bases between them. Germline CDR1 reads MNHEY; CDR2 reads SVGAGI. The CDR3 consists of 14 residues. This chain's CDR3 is CASRLRGVQETQYF. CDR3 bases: TGTGCCAGCAGGCTCAGGGGGGTCCAAGAGACCCAGTACTTC.

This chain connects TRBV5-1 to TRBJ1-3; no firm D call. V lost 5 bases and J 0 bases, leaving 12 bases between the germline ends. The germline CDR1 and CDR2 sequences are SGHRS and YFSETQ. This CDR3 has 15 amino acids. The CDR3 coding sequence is TGCGCCAGCAGGGCGGTCGTTAGCTCTGGAAACACCATATATTTT. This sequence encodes CASRAVVSSGNTIYF.

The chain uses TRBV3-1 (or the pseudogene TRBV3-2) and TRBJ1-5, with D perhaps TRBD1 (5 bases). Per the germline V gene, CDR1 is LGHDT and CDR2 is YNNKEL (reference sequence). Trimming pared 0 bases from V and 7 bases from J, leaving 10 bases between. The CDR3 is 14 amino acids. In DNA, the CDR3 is TGTGCCAGCAGCCAAGAGTGGAGGGGACAGCCCCAGCATTTT. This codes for CASSQEWRGQPQHF.

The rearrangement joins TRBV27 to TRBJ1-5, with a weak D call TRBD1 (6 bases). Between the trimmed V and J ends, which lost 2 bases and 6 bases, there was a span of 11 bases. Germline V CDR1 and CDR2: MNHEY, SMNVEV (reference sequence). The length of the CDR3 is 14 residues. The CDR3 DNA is TGTGCCAGCAGTTTAGGCAGGGGCGCTCAGCCCCAGCATTTT. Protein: CASSLGRGAQPQHF.